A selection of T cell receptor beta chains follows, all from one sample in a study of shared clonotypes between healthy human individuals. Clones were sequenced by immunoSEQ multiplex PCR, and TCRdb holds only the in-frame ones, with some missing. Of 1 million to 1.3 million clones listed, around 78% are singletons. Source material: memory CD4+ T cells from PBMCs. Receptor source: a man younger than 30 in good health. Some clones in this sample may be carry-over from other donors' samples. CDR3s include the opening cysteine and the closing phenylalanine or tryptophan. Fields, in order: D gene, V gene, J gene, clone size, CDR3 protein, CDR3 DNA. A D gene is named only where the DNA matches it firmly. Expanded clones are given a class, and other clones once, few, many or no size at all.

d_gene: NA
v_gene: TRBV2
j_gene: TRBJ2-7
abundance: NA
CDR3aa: CASSANRPLSYEQYF
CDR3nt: TGTGCCAGCAGTGCCAACAGACCCCTCTCCTACGAGCAGTACTTC

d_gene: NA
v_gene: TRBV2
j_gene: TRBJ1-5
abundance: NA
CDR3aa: CASSVQGSNQPQHF
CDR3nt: TGTGCCAGCAGCGTACAGGGAAGCAATCAGCCCCAGCATTTT

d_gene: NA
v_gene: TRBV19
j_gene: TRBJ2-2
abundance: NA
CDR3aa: CASSIGTSGDTGELFF
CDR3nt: TGTGCCAGTAGTATTGGGACCAGTGGAGACACCGGGGAGCTGTTTTTT

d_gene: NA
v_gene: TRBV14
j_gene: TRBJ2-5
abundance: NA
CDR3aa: CASSQGEETQYF
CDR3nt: TGTGCCAGCAGCCAAGGGGAAGAGACCCAGTACTTC

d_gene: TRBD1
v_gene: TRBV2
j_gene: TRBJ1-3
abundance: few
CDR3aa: CASAAGGTSGNTIYF
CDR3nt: TGTGCCAGCGCTGCAGGGGGCACCTCTGGAAACACCATATATTTT

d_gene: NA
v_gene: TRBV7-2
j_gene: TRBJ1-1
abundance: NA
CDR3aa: CASSFLGRGTEAFF
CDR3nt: TGTGCCAGCAGCTTTTTGGGCAGGGGAACTGAAGCTTTCTTT

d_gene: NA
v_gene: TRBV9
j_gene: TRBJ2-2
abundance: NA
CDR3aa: CASSGGGGANTGELFF
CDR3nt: TGTGCCAGCAGCGGGGGTGGCGGGGCGAACACCGGGGAGCTGTTTTTT

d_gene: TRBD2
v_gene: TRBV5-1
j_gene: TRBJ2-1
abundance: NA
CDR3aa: CASSFGTSGRQSYNEQFF
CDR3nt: TGCGCCAGCAGCTTCGGGACTAGCGGGAGACAGTCCTACAATGAGCAGTTCTTC

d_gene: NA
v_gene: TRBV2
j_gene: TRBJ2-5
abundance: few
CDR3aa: CASRAGQIQETQYF
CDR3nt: TGTGCCAGCAGAGCGGGACAGATACAAGAGACCCAGTACTTC

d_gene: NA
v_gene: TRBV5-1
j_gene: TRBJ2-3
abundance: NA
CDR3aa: CASSIDGHAQYF
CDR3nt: TGCGCCAGCAGCATAGACGGACACGCGCAGTATTTT

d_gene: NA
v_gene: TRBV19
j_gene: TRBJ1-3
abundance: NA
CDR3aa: CASKKGLLSGNTIYF
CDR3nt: TGTGCCAGTAAGAAAGGATTACTCTCTGGAAACACCATATATTTT

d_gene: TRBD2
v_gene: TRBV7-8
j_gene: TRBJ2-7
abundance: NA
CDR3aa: CASSAGRLAGVYEQYF
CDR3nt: TGTGCCAGCAGCGCCGGCAGACTAGCGGGAGTTTACGAGCAGTACTTC

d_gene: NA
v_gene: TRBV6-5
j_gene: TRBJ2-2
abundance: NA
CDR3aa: CASNSGAGELFF
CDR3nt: TGTGCCAGCAATTCCGGGGCCGGGGAGCTGTTTTTT

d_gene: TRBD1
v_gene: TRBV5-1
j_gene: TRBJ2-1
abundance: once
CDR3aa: CASSAQPGGMSYNEQFF
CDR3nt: TGCGCCAGCAGCGCGCAACCAGGGGGTATGTCCTACAATGAGCAGTTCTTC

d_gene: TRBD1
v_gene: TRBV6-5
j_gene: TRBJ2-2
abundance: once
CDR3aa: CAASRQGAGELFF
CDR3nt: TGTGCCGCCTCGAGACAGGGGGCCGGGGAGCTGTTTTTT

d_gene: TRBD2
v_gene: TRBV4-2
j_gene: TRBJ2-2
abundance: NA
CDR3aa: CASSQASGSNPGELFF
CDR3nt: TGTGCCAGCAGCCAGGCTAGCGGGAGTAACCCCGGGGAGCTGTTTTTT

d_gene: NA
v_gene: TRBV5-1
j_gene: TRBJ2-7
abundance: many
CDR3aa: CASTVQGRSEQYF
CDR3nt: TGCGCCAGCACCGTTCAGGGGAGGTCCGAGCAGTACTTC

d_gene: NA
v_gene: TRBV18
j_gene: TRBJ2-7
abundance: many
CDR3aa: CASSPVPGSSYEQYF
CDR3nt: TGTGCCAGCTCACCAGTTCCAGGGAGCTCCTACGAGCAGTACTTC

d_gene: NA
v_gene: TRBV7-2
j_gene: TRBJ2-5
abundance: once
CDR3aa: CASSLVFTDRYF
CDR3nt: TGTGCCAGCAGCTTGGTCTTTACTGATCGGTACTTC

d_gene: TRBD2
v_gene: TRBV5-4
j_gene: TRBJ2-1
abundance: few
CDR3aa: CASSRGLAGGGEQFF
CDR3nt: TGTGCCAGCAGCCGAGGACTAGCGGGAGGCGGTGAGCAGTTCTTC

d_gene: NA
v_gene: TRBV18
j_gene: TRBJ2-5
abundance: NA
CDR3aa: CASSPVQIETQYF
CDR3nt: TGTGCCAGCTCACCAGTCCAAATAGAGACCCAGTACTTC

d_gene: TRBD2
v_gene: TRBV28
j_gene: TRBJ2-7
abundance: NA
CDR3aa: CASSFIAGAPREQYF
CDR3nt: TGTGCCAGCAGTTTTATAGCGGGAGCCCCCAGGGAGCAGTACTTC

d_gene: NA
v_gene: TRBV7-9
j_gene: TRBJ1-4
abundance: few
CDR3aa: CASTLGGTANEKLFF
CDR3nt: TGTGCCAGCACCCTAGGGGGGACGGCCAATGAAAAACTGTTTTTT

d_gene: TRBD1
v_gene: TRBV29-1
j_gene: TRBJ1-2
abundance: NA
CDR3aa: CSVEGDRRDGYTF
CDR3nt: TGCAGCGTTGAGGGGGACAGGAGGGATGGCTACACCTTC

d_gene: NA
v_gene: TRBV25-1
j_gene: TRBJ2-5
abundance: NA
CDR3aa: CASRAEGETQYF
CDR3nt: TGTGCCAGCAGGGCTGAGGGAGAGACCCAGTACTTC

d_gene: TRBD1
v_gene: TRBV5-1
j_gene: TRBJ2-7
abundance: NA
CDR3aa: CASSPRTGINEQYF
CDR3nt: TGCGCCAGCAGCCCTCGGACAGGGATAAACGAGCAGTACTTC

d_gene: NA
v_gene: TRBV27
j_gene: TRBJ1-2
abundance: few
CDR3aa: CASRGSGQGRSYTF
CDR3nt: TGTGCCAGCAGGGGTTCGGGGCAGGGTAGAAGCTACACCTTC